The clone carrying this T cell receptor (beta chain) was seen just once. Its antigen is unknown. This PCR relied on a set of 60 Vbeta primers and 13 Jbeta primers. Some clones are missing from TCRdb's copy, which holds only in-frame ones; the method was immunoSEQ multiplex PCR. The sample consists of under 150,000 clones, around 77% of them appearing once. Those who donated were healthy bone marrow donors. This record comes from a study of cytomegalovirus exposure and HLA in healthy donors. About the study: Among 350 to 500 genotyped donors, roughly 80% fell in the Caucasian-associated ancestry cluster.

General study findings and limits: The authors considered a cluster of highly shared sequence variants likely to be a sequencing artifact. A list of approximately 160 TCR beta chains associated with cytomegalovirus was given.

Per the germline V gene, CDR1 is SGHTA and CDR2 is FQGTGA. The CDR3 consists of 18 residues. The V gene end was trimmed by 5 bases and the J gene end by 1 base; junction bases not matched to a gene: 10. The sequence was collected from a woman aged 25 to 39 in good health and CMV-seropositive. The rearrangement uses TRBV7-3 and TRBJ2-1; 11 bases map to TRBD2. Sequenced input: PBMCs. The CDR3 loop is CASSDGSGGDESYNEQFF. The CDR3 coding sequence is TGTGCCAGCAGCGACGGTAGCGGGGGGGATGAGTCCTACAATGAGCAGTTCTTC.